Given below is one T cell receptor (beta chain) in context. The CDR3 consists of 15 residues. Germline V gives CDR1 SGHTA, CDR2 FQGTGA. V lost 6 bases to trimming and J lost 3 bases; unmatched junction nucleotides: 4. The data were produced by immunoSEQ multiplex PCR, yet TCRdb's version contains in-frame clones alone and is incomplete. The sample lists about 120,000 clones; around 86% were seen once. This sample stems from a study of blood T cell repertoires in COVID-19. The V gene is TRBV7-3, the J gene TRBJ2-2; 10 bases fit TRBD1. The sequencing sample was made of peripheral blood. The receptor was derived from an elderly man with acute or convalescent COVID-19. The CDR3 is CASRPGTGDTGELFF. The CDR3 coding sequence is TGTGCCAGCAGGCCGGGGACAGGGGACACCGGGGAGCTGTTTTTT.